The clone carrying this T cell receptor beta chain appeared many times. This CDR3 has 18 amino acids. Germline V gene sequence: CDR1 MNHEY, CDR2 SMNVEV (reference sequence). Trimming took 10 bases from V and 1 from J, leaving 27 bases between them. The data stem from a study of blood T cell repertoires in COVID-19. Overall study: Samples of COVID-19 (acute and convalescent) were obtained from the United States, Italy and Spain. T cells, B-cell-depleted T cells, or PBMCs provided the cDNA or gDNA that served as material.

Original handling: By means of reference gene primer amplification, nucleated cell counts were estimated. Sequencing used immunoSEQ multiplex PCR; TCRdb keeps in-frame clones, though not all of them. The D gene and trimming were derived from the DNA, and the V and J assignments and clone size from that table. The profile shows about 210,000 clones, about 76% of them singletons. The V gene is TRBV27, the J gene TRBJ2-3; perhaps TRBD2 as D (6 bases). The specimen sequenced was PBMCs or T cells enriched from blood (not recorded which). The TCR sequence derives from a woman in her fifties or sixties with acute COVID-19. The CDR3 here is CAKPNRADRAGRTDTQYF. The CDR3 nucleotides read TGTGCCAAACCAAACAGAGCAGATAGGGCGGGACGCACAGATACGCAGTATTTT.